This T cell receptor (beta chain) was recovered during a study of OX40 agonist ivuxolimab in advanced cancers. For the study at large: Patients' therapy was ivuxolimab, an antibody that acts as an agonist of OX40 (CD134).

The J segment lost 6 bases and the V segment lost 3 bases, leaving 1 base of the junction unmatched. The germline CDR1 and CDR2 sequences are SGHRS and YFSETQ. The CDR3 extends over 14 amino acids. Sequenced by immunoSEQ multiplex PCR; TCRdb stores in-frame clones only, minus some. The sample includes around 80,000 clones, over 75% of them seen just once. Specimen: CD4+ or CD8+ T cells sorted from blood, collected in a trial of the OX40 agonist ivuxolimab. This receptor was obtained from an adult with an advanced solid tumor such as melanoma, head and neck, liver or kidney cancer. This chain joins TRBV5-1 and TRBJ2-2; 11 bases match TRBD1. The CDR3 DNA reads as TGCGCCAGCAGCTCGGGACAGGGGGCCGGGGAGCTGTTTTTT. It encodes CASSSGQGAGELFF.